The clone carrying this T cell receptor (beta chain) was observed a single time. The lymph nodes were axillary draining lymph nodes from breast cancer patients. In TCRdb, the multiplex PCR reads were re-called with MiXCR into one record per CDR3 protein. The sample lists 150,000 to 250,000 distinct CDR3 sequences, roughly 31% occurring once. This sample is part of a study of breast tumors, draining lymph nodes, adjacent tissues. V dropped 1 base and J dropped 1 base, with 7 bases sitting between them. CDR1 SGHRS and CDR2 YFSETQ come from the germline V gene. The CDR3 consists of 14 residues. The chain carries TRBV5-1 and TRBJ2-3; D is uncertain. This receptor was taken from a female donor with breast cancer. Some clones in this sample may be carry-over from other donors' samples. Input material: axillary lymph node tissue. The CDR3 reads CASSLQVGTDTQYF. The CDR3 region has the DNA TGCGCCAGCAGCTTGCAGGTGGGCACAGATACGCAGTATTTT.